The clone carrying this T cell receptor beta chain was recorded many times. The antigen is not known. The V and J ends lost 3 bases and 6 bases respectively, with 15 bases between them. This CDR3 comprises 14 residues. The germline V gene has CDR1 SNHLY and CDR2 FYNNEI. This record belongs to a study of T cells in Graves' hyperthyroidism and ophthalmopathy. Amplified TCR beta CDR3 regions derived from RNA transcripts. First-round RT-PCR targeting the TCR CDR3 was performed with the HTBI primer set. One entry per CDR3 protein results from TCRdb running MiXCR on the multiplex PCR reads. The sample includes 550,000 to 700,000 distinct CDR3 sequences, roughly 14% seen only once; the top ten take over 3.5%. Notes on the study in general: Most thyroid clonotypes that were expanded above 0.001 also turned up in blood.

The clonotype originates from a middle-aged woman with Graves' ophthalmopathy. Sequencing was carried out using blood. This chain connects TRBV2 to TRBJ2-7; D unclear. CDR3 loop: CASSDPRRVGEQYF. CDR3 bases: TGTGCCAGCAGTGACCCCCGACGAGTCGGCGAGCAGTACTTC.